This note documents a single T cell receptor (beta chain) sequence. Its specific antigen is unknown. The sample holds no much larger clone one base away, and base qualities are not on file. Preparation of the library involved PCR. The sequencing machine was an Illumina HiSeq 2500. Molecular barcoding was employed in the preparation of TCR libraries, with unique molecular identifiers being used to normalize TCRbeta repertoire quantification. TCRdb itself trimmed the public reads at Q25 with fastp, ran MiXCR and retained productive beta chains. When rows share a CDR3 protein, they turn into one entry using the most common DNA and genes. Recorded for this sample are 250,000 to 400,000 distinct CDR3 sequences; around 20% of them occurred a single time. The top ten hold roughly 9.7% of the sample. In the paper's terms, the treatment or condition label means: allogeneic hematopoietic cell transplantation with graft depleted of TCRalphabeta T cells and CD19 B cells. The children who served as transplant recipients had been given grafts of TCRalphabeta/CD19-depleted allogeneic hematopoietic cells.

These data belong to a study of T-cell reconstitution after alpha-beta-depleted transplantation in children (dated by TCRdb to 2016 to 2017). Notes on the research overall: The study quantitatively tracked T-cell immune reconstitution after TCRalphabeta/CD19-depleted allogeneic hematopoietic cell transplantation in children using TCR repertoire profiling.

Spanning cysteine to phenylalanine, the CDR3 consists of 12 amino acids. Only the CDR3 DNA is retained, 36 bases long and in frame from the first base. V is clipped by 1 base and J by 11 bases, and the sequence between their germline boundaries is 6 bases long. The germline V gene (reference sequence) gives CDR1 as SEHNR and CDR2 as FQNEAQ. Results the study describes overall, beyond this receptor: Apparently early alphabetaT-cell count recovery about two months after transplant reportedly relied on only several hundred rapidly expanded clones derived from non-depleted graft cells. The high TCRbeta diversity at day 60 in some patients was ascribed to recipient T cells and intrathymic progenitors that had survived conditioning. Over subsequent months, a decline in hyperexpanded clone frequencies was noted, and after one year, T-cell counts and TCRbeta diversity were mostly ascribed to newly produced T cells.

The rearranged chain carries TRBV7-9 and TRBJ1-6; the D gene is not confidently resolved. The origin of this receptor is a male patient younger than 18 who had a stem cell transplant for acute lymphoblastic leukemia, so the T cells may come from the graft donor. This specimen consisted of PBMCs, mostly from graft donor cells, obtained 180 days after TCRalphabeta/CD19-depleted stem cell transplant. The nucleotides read TGTGCCAGCAGCTTAGAAGGTCCACCCCTCCACTTT. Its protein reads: CASSLEGPPLHF.